These 28 T cell receptor beta chains originate from one sample sequenced in a study of T cells of healthy individuals. TCRdb reprocessed the 5' RACE reads via MiXCR and lists one record per CDR3 protein. The sample shows about 41,000 distinct CDR3 sequences, 4% to 5.5% of them seen only once. The receptors derive from a human donor in good health.

This clonotype came up a few times. As DNA, the CDR3 is TGCGCCAGCAGCTTTACAGGGGACACTGAAGCTTTCTTT. Translation gives CASSFTGDTEAFF. The chain has TRBV5-1 and TRBJ1-1; 7 nucleotides line up with TRBD1. Germline V gives CDR1 SGHRS, CDR2 YFSETQ. V gave up 2 bases and J gave up 3 bases; unmatched junction bases: 1. The CDR3 contains 13 residues.

This clonotype was seen ten or more times. V and J are TRBV6-6 and TRBJ2-1, with D perhaps matching TRBD1 (5 bases). Trimming shortened V by 4 bases and J by 4 bases, and 14 bases separated the two germline ends. The CDR3 is made up of 15 amino acids. CDR1 is MNHNY, CDR2 SVGAGI, per germline (reference sequence). DNA for the CDR3: TGTGCCAGCAGTTCAGGACACCCGCCTTACAATGAGCAGTTCTTC. Its translation is CASSSGHPPYNEQFF.

This clonotype was observed a few times. This chain links TRBV6-5 with TRBJ2-1; 10 nucleotides match TRBD2. Germline V gene data show CDR1 as MNHEY and CDR2 as SVGAGI. The CDR3 runs 15 residues. V gave up 6 bases and J gave up 7 bases; unmatched junction bases: 9. This CDR3 is CASRPSSGSRNEQFF. CDR3 nucleotides: TGTGCCAGCAGACCTTCTAGCGGGAGTAGAAATGAGCAGTTCTTC.

The table lists this clonotype with a few counts. The chain couples TRBV5-1 to TRBJ1-1; D is perhaps TRBD1 (6 bases). CDR3 length: 14 amino acids. Germline CDR1 reads SGHRS; CDR2 reads YFSETQ. Trimming left V 1 base short and J 11 bases short, with 18 bases between. CDR3 sequence reads: CASSLPGGGDQAFF. The CDR3 coding sequence is TGCGCCAGCAGCTTGCCAGGAGGGGGGGATCAGGCTTTCTTT.

The sample holds many counts of this clonotype. The chain links TRBV6-1 to TRBJ1-2; 9 bases are shared with TRBD1. Germline trimming cut 6 bases from V and 6 bases from J; bases unmatched to any gene: 8. CDR3 size: 14 residues. Germline CDR1 MNHNS, CDR2 SASEGT. The CDR3 DNA sequence: TGTGCCAGCAGCCTGTGGACAGGGGAAGATGGCTACACCTTC. It yields the protein CASSLWTGEDGYTF.

The CDR3 protein is CASSLQGRNNEQFF. The CDR3 region has the DNA TGCGCCAGCAGCTTGCAGGGAAGGAACAATGAGCAGTTCTTC. The rearrangement uses TRBV5-1 and TRBJ2-1, with D perhaps matching TRBD1 (5 bases). The V end was cut by 1 base, the J end by 5 bases, with 10 bases between. The CDR3 is made up of 14 amino acids. Germline lookup yields CDR1 SGHRS and CDR2 YFSETQ.

This clonotype has only a few counts. The chain couples TRBV6-2 or TRBV6-3 to TRBJ1-2; maybe TRBD1 (6 bases). Germline CDR1 is MNHEY and CDR2 is SVGEGT. V lost 7 bases and J lost 5, with 23 bases in between. The CDR3 has 16 residues. The DNA of the CDR3 is TGTGCCAGCAACGGATGGACAGAGGGTTTTTGGTATGGCTACACCTTC. It codes for CASNGWTEGFWYGYTF.

The V and J genes are TRBV9 and TRBJ2-7; 8 bases match TRBD2. This CDR3 comprises 14 residues. Per the germline V gene, CDR1 is SGDLS and CDR2 is YYNGEE. V lost 4 bases and J lost 3; bases outside the gene matches: 6. The chain's CDR3 is CASSPYSGNYEQYF. As DNA, the CDR3 is TGTGCCAGCAGCCCGTATAGCGGGAACTACGAGCAGTACTTC.

The chain links TRBV7-8 to TRBJ1-3; D is ambiguous. Germline-derived CDR1 and CDR2 are SGHVS and FQNEAQ. V shed 5 bases and J shed 4 bases, with 21 bases lying between them. The CDR3 spans 17 residues. DNA for the CDR3: TGTGCCAGCAGCCTTGCGCGCGCAGGAGGTTCCGGAAACACCATATATTTT. It codes for CASSLARAGGSGNTIYF. Full variable domain (rest looked up from reference TRBV7-8 and TRBJ1-3): GAGVSQSPRYKVAKRGQDVALRCDPISGHVSLFWYQQALGQGPEFLTYFQNEAQLDKSGLPSDRFFAERPEGSVSTLKIQRTQQEDSAVYLCASSLARAGGSGNTIYFGEGSWLTVV.

Only a few counts were recorded for this clonotype. J is TRBJ2-1 and V is TRBV20-1; TRBD2 matches at 8 bases. The germline V gene encodes CDR1 DFQATT and CDR2 SNEGSKA (reference sequence). The CDR3 runs to 12 residues. Germline trimming cut 7 bases from V and 7 bases from J; bases unmatched to any gene: 6. This CDR3 reads CSEESGGNEQFF. The CDR3 nucleotides read TGCAGTGAAGAGTCGGGGGGGAATGAGCAGTTCTTC.

The chain joins TRBV5-1 to TRBJ1-1, with 9 bases that match TRBD1. The V gene end was trimmed by 4 bases and the J gene end by 4 bases; junction bases not matched to a gene: 8. Per germline, CDR1 SGHRS and CDR2 YFSETQ. This CDR3 has 15 amino acids. The CDR3 DNA reads as TGCGCCAGCAGCCCCTGGGACAGGGACTTCACTGAAGCTTTCTTT. Residues: CASSPWDRDFTEAFF.

About this clonotype itself: A read error is possible here, since a much larger clone lies one base away. The rearrangement joins TRBV5-1 to TRBJ2-4; D is unclear. In germline, CDR1 is SGHRS, CDR2 YFSETQ. This CDR3 has 13 amino acids. CDR3 sequence (DNA): TGCGCCAGCAGCTTGGGGCCCGAAAACATTCAGAACTTC. Its translation: CASSLGPENIQNF. The variable domain in full, completed from reference TRBV5-1 and TRBJ2-4, reads KAGVTQTPRYLIKTRGQQVTLSCSPISGHRSVSWYQQTPGQGLQFLFEYFSETQRNKGNFPGRFSGRQFSNSRSEMNVSTLELGDSALYLCASSLGPENIQNFGAGTRLSVL.

This clonotype has only a few counts. The V call is TRBV21-1, the J call TRBJ2-1; the DNA was not compared with TRBD1, the D call given in the table. TRBV21-1 is a documented pseudogene. The CDR3 length is 18 residues. CDR3 protein: CASSKIRLMDRVCNEQFF. The CDR3 DNA reads TGTGCCAGCAGCAAAATTCGTCTAATGGACAGGGTTTGCAATGAGCAGTTCTTC.

This clonotype was seen ten or more times. The chain couples TRBV7-8 to TRBJ1-3; 8 bases fit TRBD1. Germline trimming cut 6 bases from V and 0 bases from J; bases unmatched to any gene: 7. The germline CDR1 and CDR2 sequences are SGHVS and FQNEAQ. This CDR3 has 16 residues. Here the CDR3 reads CASSLQGDPSGNTIYF. DNA for the CDR3: TGTGCCAGCAGTCTACAGGGGGATCCCTCTGGAAACACCATATATTTT.

In its sample, this clonotype was seen many times. The chain uses TRBV29-1 and TRBJ1-2; D unresolved. The V gene's germline CDR1 is SQVTM and CDR2 ANQGSEA. V was pared by 0 bases and J by 2 bases, with 10 bases between. The CDR3 contains 14 residues. The CDR3, as DNA: TGCAGCGTTGAAGAAGGAACGGACAACTATGGCTACACCTTC. Amino acid sequence: CSVEEGTDNYGYTF. Full variable domain (remainder filled in from reference TRBV29-1 and TRBJ1-2): SAVISQKPSRDICQRGTSLTIQCQVDSQVTMMFWYRQQPGQSLTLIATANQGSEATYESGFVIDKFPISRPNLTFSTLTVSNMSPEDSSIYLCSVEEGTDNYGYTFGSGTRLTVV.

This clonotype was recorded at least ten times. This rearrangement joins TRBV29-1 to TRBJ2-2; 8 nucleotides align to TRBD2. This CDR3 is 15 amino acids long. The V and J ends lost 3 bases and 5 bases, in that order; junction bases with no gene match: 8. The V gene's germline CDR1 is SQVTM and CDR2 ANQGSEA. This CDR3 is CSVDPGGAGTGELFF. The CDR3 nucleotides are TGCAGCGTTGACCCCGGGGGGGCCGGAACCGGGGAGCTGTTTTTT.

This clonotype was recorded many times. The chain carries TRBV6-2 or TRBV6-3 and TRBJ2-7, with TRBD1 matching over 7 bases. Germline CDR1 and CDR2: MNHEY and SVGEGT. This CDR3 region has 14 residues. Trimming at V came to 5 bases and at J to 4 bases, leaving 8 bases not matched to a gene. CDR3 sequence: CASSPGDRPYEQYF. For the CDR3, the DNA is TGTGCCAGCAGTCCTGGGGACAGACCATACGAGCAGTACTTC.

This clonotype was seen at least ten times. The chain couples TRBV18 to TRBJ1-5; 7 bases agree with TRBD1. Losses at the gene ends were 4 bases for V and 0 bases for J; bases not matched to a gene: 6. CDR3 size: 16 residues. Germline CDR1 KGHSH, CDR2 LQKENI. CDR3 loop: CASSLTGQFSNQPQHF. The DNA of the CDR3 is TGTGCCAGCTCACTTACGGGACAGTTTAGCAATCAGCCCCAGCATTTT.

This clonotype was recorded at least ten times. This chain connects TRBV3-1 to TRBJ1-2; the D is unclear. Germline values: CDR1 LGHDT, CDR2 YNNKEL (reference sequence). The V and J ends lost 6 bases and 11 bases respectively, with 28 bases between them. The CDR3 sequence is 16 residues long. CDR3 region: CASSAADGRNNGWYTF. CDR3 in DNA: TGTGCCAGCAGTGCCGCTGATGGAAGGAATAACGGGTGGTACACCTTC.

This clonotype was detected many times. V usage is TRBV6-2 or TRBV6-3 and J usage is TRBJ2-3, with 9 bases lining up with TRBD2. Looked up from germline, CDR1 is MNHEY and CDR2 is SVGEGT. This CDR3 is 16 amino acids long. The trim removed 7 bases at V and 0 bases at J, leaving 8 bases unmatched. The CDR3 nucleotides are TGTGCCAGCACCCTCAGACTAGCGGCTAGCACAGATACGCAGTATTTT. Its translation is CASTLRLAASTDTQYF.

The V call is TRBV19, the J call TRBJ2-1; D assignment may be TRBD1 or TRBD2 (5 bases each). Trimming removed 7 bases at V and 7 bases at J, with 17 bases between. Per the germline V gene, CDR1 is LNHDA and CDR2 is SQIVND (reference sequence). The CDR3 is made up of 14 amino acids. The CDR3 loop reads CASTGTTLGNEQFF. In DNA form, the CDR3 reads TGTGCCAGTACCGGGACCACCCTTGGTAATGAGCAGTTCTTC.

This clonotype was found many times. The chain carries TRBV29-1 and TRBJ1-4; D gene unclear. Trimming cost V 4 bases and J 8 bases, with 8 bases left between them. From germline, CDR1 is SQVTM and CDR2 ANQGSEA. This CDR3 contains 11 residues. The CDR3 spells CSVVLVEKLFF. The CDR3 DNA reads TGCAGCGTTGTGTTGGTAGAAAAACTGTTTTTT. The whole variable domain, remainder taken from reference TRBV29-1 and TRBJ1-4, is SAVISQKPSRDICQRGTSLTIQCQVDSQVTMMFWYRQQPGQSLTLIATANQGSEATYESGFVIDKFPISRPNLTFSTLTVSNMSPEDSSIYLCSVVLVEKLFFGSGTQLSVL.

By sample fraction, this clonotype is medium-sized. This chain uses TRBV5-1 with TRBJ2-1; D might be TRBD2 (6 bases). The ends were cut back, 1 base at V and 0 bases at J, with 11 bases in the middle. CDR3 length: 16 residues. In germline, CDR1 is SGHRS, CDR2 YFSETQ. CDR3: CASSLNSGSSYNEQFF. DNA of the CDR3: TGCGCCAGCAGCTTGAATAGCGGAAGCTCCTACAATGAGCAGTTCTTC. Filled out from reference TRBV5-1 and TRBJ2-1, the complete variable domain reads KAGVTQTPRYLIKTRGQQVTLSCSPISGHRSVSWYQQTPGQGLQFLFEYFSETQRNKGNFPGRFSGRQFSNSRSEMNVSTLELGDSALYLCASSLNSGSSYNEQFFGPGTRLTVL.

This clonotype was counted at least ten times. CDR3 coding DNA: TGTGCCAGCAGCTCAACAGGGGGCTCCTATAATTCACCCCTCCACTTT. It encodes CASSSTGGSYNSPLHF. The genes are TRBV5-5 and TRBJ1-6; 8 bases are shared with TRBD1. Germline V gene sequence: CDR1 SGHKS, CDR2 YYEKEE (reference sequence). The V segment lost 3 bases and the J segment 0 bases; nucleotides outside the gene matches: 2. CDR3 size: 16 residues.

Concerning this clonotype: Possible read error: a much larger clone is one base away. The V and J genes are TRBV6-6 and TRBJ2-3, with TRBD1 matching 7 bases. The CDR3 is 15 residues long. Germline CDR1 is MNHNY and CDR2 is SVGAGI (reference sequence). CDR3 coding DNA: TGTGCCAGCAGTTACTCCTTGAGGGGGCGAGATATGCAGTATTTT. It specifies CASSYSLRGRDMQYF.

A word on this clonotype: A much larger clone lies a single base off, so this may be a read error. This chain joins TRBV11-2 and TRBJ1-2; D not certain. CDR1 and CDR2 from the germline V gene are SGHAT and FQNNGV. This CDR3 is 13 amino acids long. The chain's CDR3 is CASSQRTAYGYNF. The CDR3 DNA reads as TGTGCCAGCAGCCAACGAACAGCCTATGGCTACAACTTC.

This clonotype was seen a few times. This chain uses TRBV7-8 with TRBJ1-4; D not certain. The CDR3 has 13 residues. V was cut by 8 bases and J by 3 bases, with 10 bases left in between. Germline values: CDR1 SGHVS, CDR2 FQNEAQ. The CDR3 nucleotides are TGTGCCAGCTCGGGGTTGGCTAATGAAAAACTGTTTTTT. This translates into CASSGLANEKLFF.

This clonotype was seen once. V gene TRBV5-1 combines with J gene TRBJ1-5, with 10 bases fitting TRBD1. Germline CDR1 and CDR2: SGHRS and YFSETQ. This CDR3 comprises 16 residues. The V and J ends lost 0 bases and 5 bases, in that order; junction bases with no gene match: 5. Here the CDR3 DNA reads TGCGCCAGCAGCTTGGAAGGACAGGGGGTCGATCAGCCCCAGCATTTT. The encoded protein is CASSLEGQGVDQPQHF.